This TCR beta chain comes out of a study of cytomegalovirus exposure and HLA in healthy donors. Assay used: immunoSEQ multiplex PCR; TCRdb lists only in-frame clones, some missing. Of about 360,000 clones in the sample, approximately 90% were seen once. Notes on the study in general: Most TCR sequences proved rare, with some public TCRs found in many donors.

With respect to this clone: Antigen unknown.

This clonotype originated in a woman between 18 and 29 years old in good health and CMV-seronegative. The sample consisted of PBMCs.

The chain's CDR3 is CASSSTGRGREGQFF. CDR3 DNA sequence: TGTGCCAGCAGCTCAACAGGGAGAGGACGGGAAGGGCAGTTCTTC. The J gene is TRBJ2-1, the V gene TRBV7-9, with a weak D call TRBD1 (6 bases). Germline CDR1 SEHNR, CDR2 FQNEAQ (reference sequence). V lost 4 bases to trimming and J lost 12 bases, with 22 bases between them. The CDR3 runs 15 residues.